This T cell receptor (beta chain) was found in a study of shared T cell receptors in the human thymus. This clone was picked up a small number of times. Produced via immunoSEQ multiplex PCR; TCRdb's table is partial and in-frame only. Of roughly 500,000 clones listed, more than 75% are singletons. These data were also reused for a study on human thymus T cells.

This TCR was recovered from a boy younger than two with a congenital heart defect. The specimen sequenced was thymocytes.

As DNA, the CDR3 is TGCGCCAGCAGCTGGGAAGCTTGGGACAAGGGAGACTACGAGCAGTACTTC. Its protein product is CASSWEAWDKGDYEQYF. The chain links TRBV5-1 to TRBJ2-7; a possible D gene is TRBD1 (6 bases). The CDR3 sequence is 17 residues long. Germline V CDR1 and CDR2: SGHRS, YFSETQ. Trimming took off 3 bases at V and 3 bases at J, with 22 bases between the two ends.